These 21 T cell receptor beta chains were all obtained from the same sample, sequenced in a study of PD-1 blockade in mismatch repair-deficient tumors. Data came from immunoSEQ multiplex PCR; TCRdb stores just in-frame clones and leaves some out. The repertoire holds around 100,000 clones, with over 65% as singletons. The sample in question was peripheral blood, obtained roughly 13 months after starting pembrolizumab. These receptors originate from an adult with mismatch repair-deficient cancer.

In regard to this clone: Other DNA sequences from this sample encode an identical CDR3 as well. The chain joins TRBV27 to TRBJ1-1; no clear D gene. V was trimmed by 0 bases and J by 5 bases, leaving 7 bases between them. CDR3 length: 13 residues. Germline-derived CDR1 and CDR2 are MNHEY and SMNVEV (reference sequence). CDR3 region: CASSLSSRTEAFF. The CDR3 DNA reads TGTGCCAGCAGTTTATCGAGTAGGACTGAAGCTTTCTTT.

The chain is built from TRBV10-3 and TRBJ2-2; D unclear. V was clipped by 0 bases and J by 0 bases, with 14 bases between them. The CDR3 is made up of 18 amino acids. CDR1 and CDR2 (germline): ENHRY, SYGVKD. Written as DNA, the CDR3 is TGTGCCATCAGTGAGTCCGACCTGAGTCCCTCGAACACCGGGGAGCTGTTTTTT. This sequence encodes CAISESDLSPSNTGELFF.

The chain combines TRBV7-2 with TRBJ1-3; D ambiguous. This CDR3 is 14 amino acids long. V was trimmed by 5 bases and J by 2 bases, leaving 10 bases between them. The germline V gene has CDR1 SGHTA and CDR2 FQGNSA. The CDR3: CASSMGTAGNTIYF. The CDR3 region has the DNA TGTGCCAGCAGCATGGGTACAGCTGGAAACACCATATATTTT.

V usage is TRBV7-2 and J usage is TRBJ2-1, with D uncertain. Germline V gene sequence: CDR1 SGHTA, CDR2 FQGNSA. V dropped 1 base and J dropped 1 base, with 8 bases sitting between them. The CDR3 runs 15 residues. The CDR3 coding sequence is TGTGCCAGCAGCTTAGACAGTTTATCCTACAATGAGCAGTTCTTC. Protein sequence: CASSLDSLSYNEQFF.

The chain combines TRBV13 with TRBJ2-7; 12 nucleotides line up with TRBD1. The CDR3 contains 15 residues. V dropped 5 bases and J dropped 3; count of bases not matched to a gene: 5. CDR1 is PRHDT, CDR2 FYEKMQ, per germline (reference sequence). CDR3 sequence reads: CASSLGTGGVYEQYF. As DNA, the CDR3 is TGTGCCAGCAGCCTCGGGACAGGGGGCGTCTACGAGCAGTACTTC.

The chain recombines TRBV5-1 with TRBJ1-5; tentative D call: TRBD1 (5 bases). The CDR3 contains 16 residues. Trimming cost V 4 bases and J 2 bases, with 16 bases left between them. Germline values: CDR1 SGHRS, CDR2 YFSETQ. The CDR3 sequence: CASSQTGGLGNQPQHF. CDR3 sequence (DNA): TGCGCCAGCAGCCAAACTGGGGGACTAGGCAATCAGCCCCAGCATTTT.

The gene calls are TRBV5-6 and TRBJ2-1; D is uncertain. V was clipped by 0 bases and J by 0 bases, with 10 bases between them. The CDR3 runs to 16 residues. Germline-derived CDR1 and CDR2 are SGHDT and YYEEEE. The CDR3 DNA follows: TGTGCCAGCAGCTTGGCAGTGAGCAGCTCCTACAATGAGCAGTTCTTC. As protein: CASSLAVSSSYNEQFF.

As DNA, the CDR3 is TGTGCCAGCAGTGACGGGTTTGGCCAATCCGACGAGCAGTACTTC. Residues: CASSDGFGQSDEQYF. The V and J genes are TRBV6-1 and TRBJ2-7; D is ambiguous. This CDR3 contains 15 residues. CDR1 and CDR2 from the germline V gene are MNHNS and SASEGT. Trimming pared 3 bases from V and 5 bases from J, leaving 17 bases between.

CDR3 sequence: CASRGGEGLDDEQYF. In DNA, the CDR3 is TGTGCCAGCAGAGGGGGGGAGGGCCTTGACGACGAGCAGTACTTC. The chain couples TRBV6-5 to TRBJ2-7; TRBD2 is a possible D gene (7 bases). Germline V gene sequence: CDR1 MNHEY, CDR2 SVGAGI. This CDR3 is built from 15 residues. The V end was cut by 6 bases, the J end by 5 bases, with 20 bases between.

The chain is built from TRBV19 and TRBJ2-7, with 7 nucleotides matching TRBD1. V was clipped by 3 bases and J by 0 bases; unmatched bases: 8. The CDR3 totals 16 residues. CDR1 is LNHDA, CDR2 SQIVND, per germline (reference sequence). Here the CDR3 reads CASSILGTVNSYEQYF. The CDR3 bases are TGTGCCAGTAGTATCCTCGGGACAGTCAACTCCTACGAGCAGTACTTC.

The gene calls are TRBV29-1 and TRBJ1-2; D remains ambiguous. The CDR3 consists of 13 residues. Germline CDR1 is SQVTM and CDR2 is ANQGSEA. V was cut by 1 base and J by 8 bases, with 14 bases left in between. The CDR3 region is CSVEVHFEGGYTF. The CDR3 DNA reads as TGCAGCGTTGAAGTACACTTCGAGGGAGGCTACACCTTC.

The gene calls are TRBV5-4 and TRBJ2-1; the match to TRBD2 covers 16 bases. The CDR3 runs to 18 residues. Germline-derived CDR1 and CDR2 are SGHNT and YYREEE (reference sequence). The V and J ends lost 3 bases and 4 bases, in that order; junction bases with no gene match: 7. DNA of the CDR3: TGTGCCAGCAGCTCCGCCGGGACTAGCGGGAGGGTTTACAATGAGCAGTTCTTC. This encodes CASSSAGTSGRVYNEQFF.

This sequence joins TRBV10-1 and TRBJ1-3; D might be TRBD1 (6 bases). There are 18 residues in the CDR3. Trimming removed 0 bases from V and 0 bases from J, with 15 bases in between. Germline CDR1 reads WNHNN; CDR2 reads SYGVQD (reference sequence). This chain's CDR3 is CASSESRDTRLSGNTIYF. Written as DNA, the CDR3 is TGCGCCAGCAGTGAGTCCCGGGACACCCGGCTCTCTGGAAACACCATATATTTT.

This clone was observed a handful of times. The chain recombines TRBV19 with TRBJ1-1; 9 bases agree with TRBD1. This CDR3 region has 14 residues. Germline CDR1 reads LNHDA; CDR2 reads SQIVND (reference sequence). Trimming at V came to 6 bases and at J to 5 bases, leaving 7 bases not matched to a gene. In nucleotides, the CDR3 is TGTGCCAGTAGCCCGACAGGGGGGAGGACTGAAGCTTTCTTT. Residues: CASSPTGGRTEAFF.

CDR3 in amino acids: CASSLEGTSTYEQYF. In DNA form, the CDR3 reads TGCGCCAGCAGCTTGGAGGGGACATCGACCTACGAGCAGTACTTC. This chain joins TRBV5-1 and TRBJ2-7, with D perhaps TRBD1 (6 bases). The CDR3 runs 15 residues. V was cut by 0 bases and J by 2 bases, with 12 bases left in between. CDR1 and CDR2 from the germline V gene are SGHRS and YFSETQ.

V is TRBV19 and J is TRBJ2-6, with TRBD1 as a possible D gene (8 bases). Germline loops: CDR1 LNHDA, CDR2 SQIVND (reference sequence). The CDR3 has 17 amino acids. V shed 2 bases and J shed 0 bases, with 11 bases lying between them. The CDR3 reads CASSITGGASGANVLTF. CDR3 in DNA: TGTGCCAGTAGTATAACAGGGGGGGCCTCTGGGGCCAACGTCCTGACTTTC.

V usage is TRBV2 and J usage is TRBJ1-1; D gene ambiguous. The CDR3 consists of 15 residues. Trimming cost V 1 base and J 2 bases, with 11 bases left between them. Germline V gives CDR1 SNHLY, CDR2 FYNNEI. For the CDR3, the DNA is TGTGCCAGCAGTGAAGATTCTTGGACCAACACTGAAGCTTTCTTT. Its protein product is CASSEDSWTNTEAFF.

This clone is a singleton in its sample. The V and J genes are TRBV12-5 and TRBJ2-2; 9 bases align to TRBD2. Germline loops: CDR1 LGHNT, CDR2 FRNRAP. V shed 7 bases and J 6 bases; nucleotides not matched to a gene: 12. The CDR3 loop spans 16 amino acids. CDR3: CASAISSGKVPGELFF. CDR3 in DNA: TGTGCTAGTGCTATATCTAGCGGGAAGGTCCCCGGGGAGCTGTTTTTT.

CDR3 sequence (DNA): TGTGCCAGCAGCTTAGACGCTGCCGGGGGAAAGTACTTC. Protein sequence: CASSLDAAGGKYF. The chain carries TRBV11-2 and TRBJ2-7; tentative D call: TRBD2 (6 bases). CDR1 and CDR2 (germline): SGHAT, FQNNGV. The CDR3 has 13 amino acids. V gave up 0 bases and J gave up 11 bases, with 14 bases separating them.

The genes are TRBV5-1 and TRBJ2-1; TRBD2 agrees at 13 bases. The J segment lost 0 bases and the V segment lost 5 bases, leaving 8 bases of the junction unmatched. Germline lookup yields CDR1 SGHRS and CDR2 YFSETQ. The CDR3 loop spans 18 amino acids. CDR3 loop: CASSPGLAGLGSYNEQFF. Written as DNA, the CDR3 is TGCGCCAGCAGTCCGGGACTAGCGGGACTTGGCTCCTACAATGAGCAGTTCTTC.

The chain is built from TRBV30 and TRBJ2-1; 14 nucleotides match TRBD2. Per the germline V gene, CDR1 is GTSNPN and CDR2 is SVGIG (reference sequence). CDR3 length: 13 residues. Unmatched junction bases numbered 4, after V lost 5 bases and J lost 10 bases. CDR3 DNA sequence: TGTGCCTGGGGGACTAGCGGGAGTTTGGAGCAGTTCTTC. This sequence encodes CAWGTSGSLEQFF.